This T cell receptor beta chain was sequenced during a study of human T cells and chemical hapten exposure. Under the authors' procedure: With a range of about 20,000 to 700,000, the median per sample was roughly 91,000 TCRs. TCRdb re-analysed the RACE reads in MiXCR, keeping a single row per CDR3 protein. These V and J calls originate from TCRdb's pipeline instead of the authors' own analysis. The repertoire has roughly 260,000 distinct CDR3 sequences, over 8% of them found once; the top ten carry over 2%. The sample's time point: pre-sensitization, week 0. As for treatment: therapeutic diphenylcyclopropenone sensitization with weekly scalp DPC. Extraction yielded total RNA from whole blood (unfractionated). There are 14 residues in the CDR3. The germline V gene encodes CDR1 LGHDT and CDR2 YNNKEL (reference sequence). The ends were cut back, 1 base at V and 5 bases at J, with 8 bases in the middle.

This clonotype was counted many times. This chain connects TRBV3-1 to TRBJ2-2; D not certain. This material consisted of whole blood, taken in connection with sensitization to the hapten diphenylcyclopropenone (DPC). The TCR originated in a woman in her thirties or forties with alopecia areata. Some clones in this sample may be carry-over from other donors' samples. CDR3 protein: CASSQAGVTGELFF. Here the CDR3 DNA reads TGTGCCAGCAGCCAAGCTGGGGTTACCGGGGAGCTGTTTTTT.